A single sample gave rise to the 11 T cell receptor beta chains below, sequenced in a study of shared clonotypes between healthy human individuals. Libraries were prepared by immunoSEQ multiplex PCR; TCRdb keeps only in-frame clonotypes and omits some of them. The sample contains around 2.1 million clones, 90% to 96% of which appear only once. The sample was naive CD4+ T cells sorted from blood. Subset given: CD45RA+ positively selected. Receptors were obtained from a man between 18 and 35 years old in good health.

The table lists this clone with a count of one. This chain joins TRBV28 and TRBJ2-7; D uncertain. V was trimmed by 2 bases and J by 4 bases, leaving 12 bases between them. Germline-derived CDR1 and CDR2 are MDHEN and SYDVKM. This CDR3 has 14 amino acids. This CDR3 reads CASSLGRITYEQYF. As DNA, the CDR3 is TGTGCCAGCAGTTTAGGTCGGATTACGTACGAGCAGTACTTC.

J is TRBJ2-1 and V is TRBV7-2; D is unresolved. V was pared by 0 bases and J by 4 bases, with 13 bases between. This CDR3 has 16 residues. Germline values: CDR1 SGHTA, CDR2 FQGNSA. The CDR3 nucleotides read TGTGCCAGCAGCTTAGCGTTTGGAATCTCATACAATGAGCAGTTCTTC. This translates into CASSLAFGISYNEQFF.

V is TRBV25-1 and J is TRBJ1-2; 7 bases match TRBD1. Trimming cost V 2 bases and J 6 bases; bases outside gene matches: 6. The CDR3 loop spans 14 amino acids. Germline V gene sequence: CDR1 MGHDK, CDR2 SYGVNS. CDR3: CASSELRQGDGYTF. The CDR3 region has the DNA TGTGCCAGCAGTGAACTGAGGCAGGGGGATGGCTACACCTTC.

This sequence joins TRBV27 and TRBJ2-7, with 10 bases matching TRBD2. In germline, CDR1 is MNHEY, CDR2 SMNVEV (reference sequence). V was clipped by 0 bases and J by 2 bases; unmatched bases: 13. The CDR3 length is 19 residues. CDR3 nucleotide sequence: TGTGCCAGCAGTTTATCGAAGGGGACTAGCGCAATTGGGCCCTACGAGCAGTACTTC. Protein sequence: CASSLSKGTSAIGPYEQYF.

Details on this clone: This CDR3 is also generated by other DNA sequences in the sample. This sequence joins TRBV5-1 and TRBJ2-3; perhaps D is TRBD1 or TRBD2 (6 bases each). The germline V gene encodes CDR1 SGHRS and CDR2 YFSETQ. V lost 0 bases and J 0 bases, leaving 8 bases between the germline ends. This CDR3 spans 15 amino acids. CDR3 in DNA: TGCGCCAGCAGCTTGGCGGGGGCGAGCACAGATACGCAGTATTTT. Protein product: CASSLAGASTDTQYF.

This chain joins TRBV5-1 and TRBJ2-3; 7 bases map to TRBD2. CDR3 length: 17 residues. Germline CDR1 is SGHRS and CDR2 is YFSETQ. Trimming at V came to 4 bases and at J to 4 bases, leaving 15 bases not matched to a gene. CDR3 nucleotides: TGCGCCAGCAGCACCCCAGGGAAGGGGAGGGATCCAGATACGCAGTATTTT. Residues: CASSTPGKGRDPDTQYF.

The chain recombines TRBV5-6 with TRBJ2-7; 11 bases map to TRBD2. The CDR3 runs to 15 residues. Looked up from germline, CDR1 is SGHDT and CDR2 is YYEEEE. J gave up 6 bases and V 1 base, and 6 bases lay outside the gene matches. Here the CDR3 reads CASSLRLLAGVEQYF. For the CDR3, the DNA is TGTGCCAGCAGCTTGAGATTACTAGCGGGAGTCGAGCAGTACTTC.

CDR3 loop: CASSSGQASPYEQYF. As DNA, the CDR3 is TGTGCCAGCAGCTCCGGACAAGCGTCGCCCTACGAGCAGTACTTC. The rearrangement uses TRBV7-8 and TRBJ2-7, with D tentatively TRBD1 (5 bases). The CDR3 runs to 15 residues. Per germline, CDR1 SGHVS and CDR2 FQNEAQ. The germline V and J ends were trimmed by 4 bases and 2 bases, with 15 bases remaining between them.

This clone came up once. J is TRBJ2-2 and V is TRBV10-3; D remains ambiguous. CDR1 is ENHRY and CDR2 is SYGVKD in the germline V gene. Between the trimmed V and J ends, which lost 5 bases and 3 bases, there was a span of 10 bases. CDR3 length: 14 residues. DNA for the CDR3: TGTGCCATCAGTACCTCAAGGGACACCGGGGAGCTGTTTTTT. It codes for CAISTSRDTGELFF.

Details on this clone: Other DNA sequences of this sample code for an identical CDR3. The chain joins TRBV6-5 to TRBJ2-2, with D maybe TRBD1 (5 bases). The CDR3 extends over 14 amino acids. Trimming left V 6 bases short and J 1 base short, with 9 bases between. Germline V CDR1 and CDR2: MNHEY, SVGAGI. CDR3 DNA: TGTGCCAGCAGAACTACAGGGAACACCGGGGAGCTGTTTTTT. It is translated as CASRTTGNTGELFF.

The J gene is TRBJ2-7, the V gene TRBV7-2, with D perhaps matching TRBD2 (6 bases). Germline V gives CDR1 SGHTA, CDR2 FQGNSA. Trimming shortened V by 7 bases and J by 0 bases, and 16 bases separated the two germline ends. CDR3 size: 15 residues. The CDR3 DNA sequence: TGTGCCAGCACCTCTCCCGGGACTTCCTCCTACGAGCAGTACTTC. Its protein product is CASTSPGTSSYEQYF.